The 8 T cell receptor beta chains below were found in one sample sequenced in a study of immune evolution from preneoplasia to lung adenocarcinoma. Using immunoSEQ multiplex PCR, the repertoire was profiled, and TCRdb retains in-frame clones only, with some absent. This repertoire shows 1,800 or so clones, approximately 80% found once; its top ten account for about 2.5%. Sample: FFPE invasive lung adenocarcinoma tissue. These TCRs come from a person between 50 and 60 years old with lung adenocarcinoma.

The rearrangement uses TRBV7-2 and TRBJ2-1, with D possibly called TRBD1 or TRBD2 (5 bases each). The germline V gene has CDR1 SGHTA and CDR2 FQGNSA. The CDR3 loop spans 14 amino acids. The ends were cut back, 2 bases at V and 9 bases at J, with 14 bases in the middle. CDR3 nucleotides: TGTGCCAGCAGCTTATTGAGGGGCGTCAGTGAGCAGTTCTTC. Its translation is CASSLLRGVSEQFF.

CDR3 nucleotide sequence: TGTGCCAGCAGCTTAGGCGGGGCGGGCGGTGAGACCCAGTACTTC. This codes for CASSLGGAGGETQYF. The chain joins TRBV7-2 to TRBJ2-5, with D possibly matching TRBD2 (6 bases). Germline lookup yields CDR1 SGHTA and CDR2 FQGNSA. The CDR3 has 15 amino acids. The germline V and J ends were trimmed by 1 base and 5 bases, with 14 bases remaining between them.

This chain links TRBV5-4 with TRBJ2-1; 9 nucleotides line up with TRBD2. Germline-derived CDR1 and CDR2 are SGHNT and YYREEE (reference sequence). The CDR3 covers 17 residues. The ends lost 6 bases at V and 7 bases at J; junction bases unmatched: 17. The CDR3 here is CASNQGGSGSPGNEQFF. DNA for the CDR3: TGTGCCAGCAACCAGGGGGGTAGCGGGAGCCCGGGGAATGAGCAGTTCTTC.

The chain has TRBV11-1 and TRBJ1-1, with unresolved D. CDR3 length: 12 amino acids. With 1 base removed from V and 7 bases from J, the gap between germline ends came to 7 bases. Germline V gene sequence: CDR1 SGHAT, CDR2 FQDESV (reference sequence). The CDR3 region has the DNA TGTGCCAGCAGCTTAGGGCAGGTTGAAGCTTTCTTT. As protein: CASSLGQVEAFF.

The chain combines TRBV9 with TRBJ2-1, with TRBD2 as a possible D gene (6 bases). Germline V lookup: CDR1 SGDLS, CDR2 YYNGEE. Deletions cut 3 bases from V and 4 bases from J, with 14 bases between. The CDR3 contains 15 residues. The CDR3 DNA reads TGTGCCAGCAGCGCTTCGGGTAGCGGATACAATGAGCAGTTCTTC. It translates to CASSASGSGYNEQFF.

The chain uses TRBV15 and TRBJ2-5; the D is unclear. CDR1 is LNHNV and CDR2 is YYDKDF in the germline V gene (reference sequence). V was trimmed by 0 bases and J by 2 bases, leaving 10 bases between them. The CDR3 runs to 15 residues. CDR3 sequence (DNA): TGTGCCACCAGCAGAGATAGGCAGGTACAAGAGACCCAGTACTTC. Its translation: CATSRDRQVQETQYF.

In this sample, this clone turned up once. The chain links TRBV29-1 to TRBJ2-2, with 10 bases that match TRBD1. CDR3 length equals 14 residues. Trimming removed 7 bases from V and 1 base from J; junction bases left unmatched: 3. Germline-derived CDR1 and CDR2 are SQVTM and ANQGSEA. This CDR3 reads CSGQGAGNTGELFF. CDR3 nucleotide sequence: TGCAGCGGACAGGGGGCTGGGAACACCGGGGAGCTGTTTTTT.

The sample holds a few counts of this clone. The rearrangement uses TRBV30 and TRBJ1-1; a possible D gene is TRBD1 (6 bases). V lost 4 bases to trimming and J lost 5 bases, with 11 bases between them. The length of the CDR3 is 12 residues. Germline CDR1 GTSNPN, CDR2 SVGIG (reference sequence). CDR3 in amino acids: CAWTLGGTEAFF. The CDR3 DNA is TGTGCCTGGACCCTAGGGGGGACTGAAGCTTTCTTT.